This T cell receptor (beta chain) came from a study of blood T cell repertoires in COVID-19. In the study overall: Sites in the United States, Italy and Spain provided acute and convalescent COVID-19 samples. PBMCs, B-cell-depleted T cells, or T cells were the source of the cDNA or gDNA that made up the material.

Original processing notes: The assay estimated nucleated cells by amplifying reference gene primers. Generated by immunoSEQ multiplex PCR, the TCRdb table keeps only in-frame clones and is missing some. V and J calls plus clone size are reproduced from that table; the DNA served to infer D and trimming. The sample gives approximately 80,000 clones, about 85% of which show up once; around 2.1% is in the top ten. Looked up from germline, CDR1 is DFQATT and CDR2 is SNEGSKA (reference sequence). There are 11 residues in the CDR3. This sequence originates from a woman aged 70-85 years with acute or convalescent COVID-19. This rearrangement joins TRBV20-1 to TRBJ1-2; D not certain. Sequencing used peripheral blood. In nucleotides, the CDR3 is TGCAGGGCGGGTCCTAACTATGGCTACACCTTC. Its protein is CRAGPNYGYTF.